This record looks at one T cell receptor (beta chain) sequence and its context. Its target is not known. Time point denoted: approximately 12 months of natalizumab therapy. All patients had prior interferon beta, and all PML patients were female. These data are taken from a study of multiple sclerosis patients with progressive multifocal leukoencephalopathy. Study outcomes and limitations: In most PML patients, TRB repertoires appeared less diverse by entropy.

Germline assignment: CDR1 SNHLY and CDR2 FYNNEI. V lost 1 base and J lost 5, with 12 bases in between. The CDR3 loop spans 15 amino acids. Profiling relied on immunoSEQ multiplex PCR, and the TCRdb table lists in-frame clones only, not all of them. The sample lists around 30,000 clones, around 90% occurring once. The chain combines TRBV2 with TRBJ1-5; tentative D call: TRBD1 (5 bases). Here the sequenced sample was PBMCs, taken from a patient treated with natalizumab. The sequence came from a human donor with multiple sclerosis. The CDR3 DNA sequence: TGTGCCAGCAGTGAAGAGGGGACGGGGTATCAGCCCCAGCATTTT. Translating it yields CASSEEGTGYQPQHF.